This entry concerns a single TCR beta chain. These data belong to a study of blood T cell repertoires in COVID-19. The junction had 7 bases not matched to a gene; V was cut back by 4 bases and J by 4 bases. The CDR3 covers 15 residues. CDR1 MDHEN and CDR2 SYDVKM come from the germline V gene. Produced via immunoSEQ multiplex PCR; TCRdb's table is partial and in-frame only. This sample has 200,000 to 250,000 clones; 84% occur once, and the top ten carry under 15%. This clonotype was sampled from a human donor in a cohort sampled during active COVID-19. The sequenced material came from peripheral blood. The chain couples TRBV28 to TRBJ1-3; 7 bases map to TRBD1. The CDR3 sequence is CASSSRQGRGNTIYF. The CDR3 bases are TGTGCCAGCAGTTCGCGACAGGGTAGGGGAAACACCATATATTTT.